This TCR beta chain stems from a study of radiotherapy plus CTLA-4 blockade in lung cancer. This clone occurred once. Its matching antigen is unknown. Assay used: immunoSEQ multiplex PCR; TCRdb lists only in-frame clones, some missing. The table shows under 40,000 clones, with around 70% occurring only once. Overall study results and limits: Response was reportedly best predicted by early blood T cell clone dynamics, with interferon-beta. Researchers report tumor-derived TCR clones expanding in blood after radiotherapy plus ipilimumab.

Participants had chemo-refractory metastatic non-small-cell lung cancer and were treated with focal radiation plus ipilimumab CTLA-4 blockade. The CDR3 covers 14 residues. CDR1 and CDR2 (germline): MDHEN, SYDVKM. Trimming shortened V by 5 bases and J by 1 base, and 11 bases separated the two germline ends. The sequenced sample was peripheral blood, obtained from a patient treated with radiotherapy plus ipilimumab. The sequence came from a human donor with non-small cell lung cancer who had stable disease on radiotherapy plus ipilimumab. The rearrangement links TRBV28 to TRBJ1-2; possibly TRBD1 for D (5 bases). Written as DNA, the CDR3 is TGTGCCAGCAGTGGACACAGGCTTAACTATGGCTACACCTTC. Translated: CASSGHRLNYGYTF.